This TCR beta chain originates from a study of T cell repertoires and HLA-DP antigens. Deep-resolution sequencing targeted approximately 220,000 T cell genomes in pre-culture CD4+ samples. Assay: immunoSEQ multiplex PCR; the TCRdb copy retains only in-frame clones and omits some. The repertoire holds over 60,000 clones, around 80% seen once, with 1.6% in the top ten. The CDR3 loop spans 12 amino acids. Germline V CDR1 and CDR2: LNHDA, SQIVND (reference sequence). Trimming took 9 bases from V and 8 from J; bases not matched to a gene: 8. Comment on this clone: Its antigen remains unidentified.

This receptor was obtained from a man in his sixties in good health and CMV-seronegative. The chain joins TRBV19 to TRBJ1-2; TRBD1 agrees at 8 bases. Sequenced input: CD4+ T cells from PBMCs. DNA for the CDR3: TGTGCCAGCGTGACAGGGGAATGGGGCTACACCTTC. Amino acids: CASVTGEWGYTF.